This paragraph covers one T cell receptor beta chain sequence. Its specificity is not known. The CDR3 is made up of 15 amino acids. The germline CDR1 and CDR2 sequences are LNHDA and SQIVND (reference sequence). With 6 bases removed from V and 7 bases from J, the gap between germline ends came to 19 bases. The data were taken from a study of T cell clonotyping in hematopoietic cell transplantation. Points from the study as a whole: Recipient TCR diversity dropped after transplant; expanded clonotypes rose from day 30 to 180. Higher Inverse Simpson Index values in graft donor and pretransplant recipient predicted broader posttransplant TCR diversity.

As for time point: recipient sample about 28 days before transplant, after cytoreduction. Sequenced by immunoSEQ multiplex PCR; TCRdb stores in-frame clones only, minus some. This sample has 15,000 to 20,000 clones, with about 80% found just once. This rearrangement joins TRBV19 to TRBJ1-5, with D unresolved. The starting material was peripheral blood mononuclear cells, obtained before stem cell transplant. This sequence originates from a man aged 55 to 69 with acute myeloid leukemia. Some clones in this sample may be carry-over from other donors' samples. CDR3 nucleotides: TGTGCCAGTAGCGTTAGTCTCGAGACGGGCCAGCCCCAGCATTTT. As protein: CASSVSLETGQPQHF. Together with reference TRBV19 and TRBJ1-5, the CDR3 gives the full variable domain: DGGITQSPKYLFRKEGQNVTLSCEQNLNHDAMYWYRQDPGQGLRLIYYSQIVNDFQKGDIAEGYSVSREKKESFPLTVTSAQKNPTAFYLCASSVSLETGQPQHFGDGTRLSIL.